This TCR beta chain is from a study of blood T cell repertoires in COVID-19. Study background: COVID-19 samples from acute and convalescent phases originated in the United States, Italy and Spain. T cells, B-cell-depleted T cells, or PBMCs supplied cDNA or gDNA.

This clone occurred a few times. A junction boundary mismatches the germline segment, possibly from a read error. CDR1 WSHSY and CDR2 SAAADI come from the germline V gene. The CDR3 extends over 15 amino acids. Per the authors' pipeline: Nucleated cell number was recorded as an estimate derived from reference gene primer amplification. Some clones are missing from TCRdb's copy, which holds only in-frame ones; the method was immunoSEQ multiplex PCR. D and trimming come from the DNA, and the V and J calls and clone size come from that table. The sample lists about 200,000 clones, more than 75% occurring once.

The sample taken for sequencing was peripheral blood. This chain connects TRBV10-2 to TRBJ1-2, with 7 bases fitting TRBD1. This clonotype originated in a woman in her forties with acute or convalescent COVID-19. CDR3: CASSATGDVLGSLLF. DNA for the CDR3: TGCGCCAGCAGTGCCACAGGGGATGTTTTGGGCTCCCTACTCTTC.